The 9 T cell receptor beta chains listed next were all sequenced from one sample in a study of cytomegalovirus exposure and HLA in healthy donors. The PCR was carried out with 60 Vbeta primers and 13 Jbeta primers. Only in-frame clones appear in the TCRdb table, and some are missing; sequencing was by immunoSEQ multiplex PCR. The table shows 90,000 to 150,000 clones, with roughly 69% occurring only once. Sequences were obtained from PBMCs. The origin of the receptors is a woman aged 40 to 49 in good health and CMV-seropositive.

CDR3 in DNA: TGTGCCAGCAGTTATGGGGGCGGCACTTCTAATGAAAAACTGTTTTTT. Protein: CASSYGGGTSNEKLFF. The J gene is TRBJ1-4, the V gene TRBV6-6; weak D call: TRBD1 (6 bases). The CDR3 has 16 residues. Germline-derived CDR1 and CDR2 are MNHNY and SVGAGI (reference sequence). Trimming took 3 bases from V and 3 from J, leaving 14 bases between them.

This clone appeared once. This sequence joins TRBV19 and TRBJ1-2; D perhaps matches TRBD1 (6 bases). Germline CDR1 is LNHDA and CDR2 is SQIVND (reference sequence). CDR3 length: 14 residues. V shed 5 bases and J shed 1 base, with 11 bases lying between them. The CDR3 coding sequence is TGTGCCAGTAGTGCCAGACAGGTTAACTATGGCTACACCTTC. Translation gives CASSARQVNYGYTF.

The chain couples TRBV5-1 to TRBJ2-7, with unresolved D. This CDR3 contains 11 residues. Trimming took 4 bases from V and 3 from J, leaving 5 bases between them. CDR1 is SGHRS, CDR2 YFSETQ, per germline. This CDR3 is CASSEDYEQYF. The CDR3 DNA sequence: TGCGCCAGCAGCGAGGACTACGAGCAGTACTTC.

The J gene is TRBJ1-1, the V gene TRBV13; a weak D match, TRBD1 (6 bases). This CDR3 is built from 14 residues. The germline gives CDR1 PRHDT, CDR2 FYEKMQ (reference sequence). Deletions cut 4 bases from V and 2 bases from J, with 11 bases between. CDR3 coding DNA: TGTGCCAGCAGCTCCCGGGACAATAACACTGAAGCTTTCTTT. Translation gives CASSSRDNNTEAFF. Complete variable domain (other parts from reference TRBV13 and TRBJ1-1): AAGVIQSPRHLIKEKRETATLKCYPIPRHDTVYWYQQGPGQDPQFLISFYEKMQSDKGSIPDRFSAQQFSDYHSELNMSSLELGDSALYFCASSSRDNNTEAFFGQGTRLTVV.

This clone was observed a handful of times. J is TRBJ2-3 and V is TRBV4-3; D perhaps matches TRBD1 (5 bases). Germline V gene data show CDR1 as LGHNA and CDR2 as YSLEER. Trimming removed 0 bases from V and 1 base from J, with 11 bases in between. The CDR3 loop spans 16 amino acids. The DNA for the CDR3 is TGCGCCAGCAGCCAAGATATCACCAGGGGCACAGATACGCAGTATTTT. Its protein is CASSQDITRGTDTQYF.

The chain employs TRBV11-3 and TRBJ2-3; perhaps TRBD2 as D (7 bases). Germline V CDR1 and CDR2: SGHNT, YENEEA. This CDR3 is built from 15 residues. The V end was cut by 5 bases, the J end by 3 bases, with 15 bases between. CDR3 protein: CASSLLAGATDTQYF. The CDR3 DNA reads TGTGCCAGCAGCCTATTGGCGGGGGCAACAGATACGCAGTATTTT.

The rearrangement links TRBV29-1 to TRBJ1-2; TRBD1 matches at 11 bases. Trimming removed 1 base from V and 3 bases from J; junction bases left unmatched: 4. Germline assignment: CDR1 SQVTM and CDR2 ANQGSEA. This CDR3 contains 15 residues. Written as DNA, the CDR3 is TGCAGCGTTGAAGGCGGGGACAGGGGGTACTATGGCTACACCTTC. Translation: CSVEGGDRGYYGYTF. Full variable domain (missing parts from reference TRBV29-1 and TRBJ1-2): SAVISQKPSRDICQRGTSLTIQCQVDSQVTMMFWYRQQPGQSLTLIATANQGSEATYESGFVIDKFPISRPNLTFSTLTVSNMSPEDSSIYLCSVEGGDRGYYGYTFGSGTRLTVV.

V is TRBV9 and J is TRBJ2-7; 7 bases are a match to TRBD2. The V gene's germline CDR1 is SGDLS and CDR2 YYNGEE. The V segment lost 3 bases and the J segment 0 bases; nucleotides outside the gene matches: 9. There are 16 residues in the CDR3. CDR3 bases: TGTGCCAGCAGCGGTTCCCAAGGGACTAACTCCTACGAGCAGTACTTC. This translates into CASSGSQGTNSYEQYF.

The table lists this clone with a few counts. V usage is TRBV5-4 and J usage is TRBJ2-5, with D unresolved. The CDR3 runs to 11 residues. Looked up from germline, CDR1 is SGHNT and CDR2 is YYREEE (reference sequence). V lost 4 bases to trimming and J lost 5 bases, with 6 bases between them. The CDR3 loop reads CASSPGETQYF. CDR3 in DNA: TGTGCCAGCAGCCCCGGGGAGACCCAGTACTTC.